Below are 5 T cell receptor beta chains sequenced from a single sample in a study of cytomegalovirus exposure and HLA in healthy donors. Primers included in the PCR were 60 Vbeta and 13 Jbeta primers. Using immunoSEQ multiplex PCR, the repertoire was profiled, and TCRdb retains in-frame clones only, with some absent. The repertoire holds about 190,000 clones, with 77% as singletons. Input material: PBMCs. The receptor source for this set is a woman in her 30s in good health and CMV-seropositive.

Here the CDR3 reads CASSVRQATYEQYF. The CDR3 region has the DNA TGTGCCAGCAGTGTCAGACAGGCGACCTACGAGCAGTACTTC. This rearrangement joins TRBV6-1 to TRBJ2-7; TRBD1 is a possible D gene (6 bases). This CDR3 has 14 amino acids. Trimming shortened V by 4 bases and J by 2 bases, and 12 bases separated the two germline ends. Germline CDR1 reads MNHNS; CDR2 reads SASEGT.

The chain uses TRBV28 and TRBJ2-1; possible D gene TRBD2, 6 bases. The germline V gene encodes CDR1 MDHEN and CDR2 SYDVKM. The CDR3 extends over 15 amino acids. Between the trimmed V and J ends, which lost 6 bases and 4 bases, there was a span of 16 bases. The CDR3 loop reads CASRYSGPAYNEQFF. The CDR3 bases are TGTGCCAGCAGGTACAGCGGGCCAGCTTACAATGAGCAGTTCTTC.

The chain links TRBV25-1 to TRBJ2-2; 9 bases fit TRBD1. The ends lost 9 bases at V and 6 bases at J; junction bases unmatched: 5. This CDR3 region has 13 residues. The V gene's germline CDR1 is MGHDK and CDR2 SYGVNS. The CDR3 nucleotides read TGTGCCAGTCAGGACAGGGGTGCCGGGGAGCTGTTTTTT. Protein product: CASQDRGAGELFF. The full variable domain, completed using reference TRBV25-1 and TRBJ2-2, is EADIYQTPRYLVIGTGKKITLECSQTMGHDKMYWYQQDPGMELHLIHYSYGVNSTEKGDLSSESTVSRIRTEHFPLTLESARPSHTSQYLCASQDRGAGELFFGEGSRLTVL.

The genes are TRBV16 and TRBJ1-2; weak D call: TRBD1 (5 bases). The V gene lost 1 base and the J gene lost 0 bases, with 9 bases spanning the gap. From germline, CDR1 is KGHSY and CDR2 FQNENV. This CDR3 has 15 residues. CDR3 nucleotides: TGTGCCAGCAGCCAATTACGGGGGTCTAACTATGGCTACACCTTC. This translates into CASSQLRGSNYGYTF.

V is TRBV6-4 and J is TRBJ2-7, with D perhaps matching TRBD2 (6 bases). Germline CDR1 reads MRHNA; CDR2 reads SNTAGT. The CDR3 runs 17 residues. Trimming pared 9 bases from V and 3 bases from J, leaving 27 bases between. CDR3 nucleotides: TGTGCCAGAGAACTGAAATTTAGCGGAGGGGCTGGCTACGAGCAGTACTTC. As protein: CARELKFSGGAGYEQYF.